One and the same sample provided the 11 T cell receptor beta chains below, sequenced in a study of T cell responses to AZD1222 COVID-19 vaccine (dated by TCRdb to the early 2020s). The sample's time point label, in plain terms: about 28 days (+/-7) after the second vaccine dose. Library construction relied on the immunoSEQ multiplex PCR assay. TCRdb's version of the immuneACCESS table is confined to in-frame rearrangements and falls short of the full clone set. An unresolved V gene accounts for under half of the shortfall where checked; the remainder is of unknown origin. The sample table records tens of thousands of clones; around four fifths of these occur just once. The ten largest clones represent about 6% of the sample. Sequenced material: peripheral blood, taken 28 days after the second AZD1222 dose. The source of these receptors is an adult who received the AZD1222 COVID-19 vaccine.

V usage is TRBV29-1 and J usage is TRBJ1-2, with TRBD1 identical over 7 bases. The length of the CDR3 is 13 residues. Unmatched junction bases numbered 7, after V lost 1 base and J lost 8 bases. Germline CDR1 SQVTM, CDR2 ANQGSEA. In DNA, the CDR3 is TGCAGCGTTGAAGTGGACAGGTGGATAGGCTACACCTTC. It translates to CSVEVDRWIGYTF.

The genes are TRBV5-1 and TRBJ1-2, with a possible D match to TRBD1 (5 bases). Germline V gives CDR1 SGHRS, CDR2 YFSETQ. The CDR3 has 14 amino acids. Trimming took off 3 bases at V and 8 bases at J, with 17 bases between the two ends. The CDR3 sequence: CASSSSGGGRGYTF. The DNA for the CDR3 is TGCGCCAGCAGCTCGTCAGGCGGGGGTCGCGGCTACACCTTC.

In its sample, this clone was seen once. V is TRBV28 and J is TRBJ1-5, with D unresolved. Per the germline V gene, CDR1 is MDHEN and CDR2 is SYDVKM. The V gene lost 6 bases and the J gene lost 5 bases, with 14 bases spanning the gap. CDR3 length equals 14 residues. The CDR3 loop reads CASSLVGIDQPQHF. The CDR3 bases are TGTGCCAGCAGCTTGGTAGGGATCGATCAGCCCCAGCATTTT.

This clone has just one count. The chain employs TRBV10-3 and TRBJ1-2, with 8 bases fitting TRBD1. The CDR3 is made up of 15 amino acids. Looked up from germline, CDR1 is ENHRY and CDR2 is SYGVKD. Trimming removed 3 bases from V and 3 bases from J; junction bases left unmatched: 6. CDR3: CAISDGTGSHYGYTF. CDR3 coding DNA: TGTGCCATCAGTGATGGGACAGGTAGTCACTATGGCTACACCTTC.

This clone came up once. The gene calls are TRBV18 and TRBJ1-1; D unclear. Trimming left V 1 base short and J 4 bases short, with 4 bases between. The CDR3 contains 12 residues. Germline lookup yields CDR1 KGHSH and CDR2 LQKENI. The CDR3 spells CASSPQRTEAFF. The CDR3 DNA follows: TGTGCCAGCTCACCACAGCGCACTGAAGCTTTCTTT.

This clone turned up a few times. This sequence joins TRBV4-2 and TRBJ1-1, with 7 bases that match TRBD1. The J segment lost 5 bases and the V segment lost 4 bases, leaving 13 bases of the junction unmatched. CDR1 is LGHNA and CDR2 is YNFKEQ in the germline V gene. This CDR3 spans 16 amino acids. The CDR3 loop reads CASSPEVGGGRTEAFF. The DNA of the CDR3 is TGTGCCAGCAGCCCAGAGGTCGGAGGGGGCCGTACTGAAGCTTTCTTT.

This clone has a handful of counts. Here the CDR3 reads CASSPPGPAWGYTF. The CDR3 region has the DNA TGTGCCAGCAGTCCGCCCGGGCCCGCCTGGGGCTACACCTTC. The chain joins TRBV6-5 to TRBJ1-2, with unresolved D. In germline, CDR1 is MNHEY, CDR2 SVGAGI. The V end lost 5 bases, the J end lost 8 bases, and 18 bases lay between the germline ends. The CDR3 contains 14 residues.

The chain employs TRBV7-8 and TRBJ2-7; D is uncertain. This CDR3 contains 15 residues. Trimming took off 5 bases at V and 0 bases at J, with 14 bases between the two ends. From germline, CDR1 is SGHVS and CDR2 FQNEAQ. The CDR3 here is CASSLRRVSSYEQYF. The CDR3 DNA follows: TGTGCCAGCAGCCTACGACGGGTGAGCTCCTACGAGCAGTACTTC. Drawing the rest from reference TRBV7-8 and TRBJ2-7, the complete variable domain is GAGVSQSPRYKVAKRGQDVALRCDPISGHVSLFWYQQALGQGPEFLTYFQNEAQLDKSGLPSDRFFAERPEGSVSTLKIQRTQQEDSAVYLCASSLRRVSSYEQYFGPGTRLTVT.

This chain uses TRBV27 with TRBJ2-1; 8 bases are a match to TRBD2. The J segment lost 2 bases and the V segment lost 0 bases, leaving 6 bases of the junction unmatched. This CDR3 contains 17 residues. Germline values: CDR1 MNHEY, CDR2 SMNVEV (reference sequence). The CDR3 reads CASSLSPGLGTYNEQFF. In nucleotides, the CDR3 is TGTGCCAGCAGTTTATCCCCGGGACTAGGGACCTACAATGAGCAGTTCTTC.

This chain connects TRBV10-3 to TRBJ2-7; the match to TRBD1 covers 7 bases. The CDR3 runs 14 residues. The germline V gene has CDR1 ENHRY and CDR2 SYGVKD. V shed 0 bases and J 3 bases; nucleotides not matched to a gene: 2. CDR3 bases: TGTGCCATCAGTGAGTCGGGGGACAGCTACGAGCAGTACTTC. It translates to CAISESGDSYEQYF.

Concerning this clone itself: Different DNA sequences within this sample yield the same CDR3. The genes are TRBV28 and TRBJ2-2; TRBD2 might be the D (5 bases). This CDR3 spans 14 amino acids. Trimming took 6 bases from V and 1 from J, leaving 9 bases between them. Germline assignment: CDR1 MDHEN and CDR2 SYDVKM. The CDR3 nucleotides are TGTGCCAGCAGCCTAGGAGGGAACACCGGGGAGCTGTTTTTT. Its translation is CASSLGGNTGELFF.